The clone carrying this T cell receptor (beta chain) was seen just once. Its cognate antigen is unknown. Germline values: CDR1 MNHEY, CDR2 SVGAGI. The length of the CDR3 is 13 residues. The ends were cut back, 7 bases at V and 4 bases at J, with 11 bases in the middle. Peptide-pool stimulation followed by sequencing identified expanded antigen-specific CD4+ clonotypes in the ViraFEST assay. CD4+ T cells were isolated after around 9 days of culture. Everyone in the study got two shots of either the BNT162b2 or mRNA-1273 vaccine. Method: immunoSEQ multiplex PCR; TCRdb's copy keeps in-frame clones and lacks some. The repertoire consists of about 66,000 clones, with around four fifths occurring once and the leading ten covering around 0.9%. This sample is drawn from a study of vaccination effects on CD4 cells after COVID-19. Study observations and caveats: Relatively few convalescent patients took part in the study, which had no early post-infection timepoints. Infection- and vaccine-induced clones contracted markedly late after vaccination.

Specimen: CD4+ T cells from PBMCs cultured with HCoV-OC43 spike peptides, collected after COVID-19 vaccination. Subset specified: HCoV-OC43 spike overlapping peptide pool stimulation. The source of this sequence is a human donor who received a COVID-19 vaccine. The genes are TRBV6-5 and TRBJ2-1; TRBD1 might be the D (6 bases). CDR3 amino acids: CASTPGQYNEQFF. CDR3 DNA sequence: TGTGCCAGCACTCCAGGACAGTACAATGAGCAGTTCTTC.